This is a list of T cell receptor beta chains from one sample in a study of cytomegalovirus exposure and HLA in healthy donors. Method: immunoSEQ multiplex PCR; TCRdb's copy keeps in-frame clones and lacks some. The table has approximately 170,000 clones, roughly 85% seen once; the top ten hold about 2.5%. Sequenced sample: PBMCs. These receptors were obtained from a man aged 25 to 40 in good health and CMV-seropositive. Each CDR3 is given with its conserved first and last residue. Fields, in order: V gene, clone size, D gene, J gene, CDR3 DNA, CDR3 protein. A D gene is named only where the DNA matches it firmly. Clone size is not always given. Where it is, it says once, few, many or a class for expanded clones.

>TRBV9|.|TRBD2|TRBJ2-3
TGTGCCAGCAGCGTAGTCCCGGGAGGGCATACAGATACGCAGTATTTT
CASSVVPGGHTDTQYF
>TRBV9|once|.|TRBJ2-3
TGTGCCAGCAGCGCGTCCGGGACATTAAGCACAGATACGCAGTATTTT
CASSASGTLSTDTQYF
>TRBV6-5|.|TRBD2|TRBJ2-3
TGTGCCAGCACTAGCGGTAGCACAGATACGCAGTATTTT
CASTSGSTDTQYF
>TRBV7-2|.|.|TRBJ1-6
TGTGCCAGCAGCTTAGTTATACAGGCTCGTTCACCCCTCCACTTT
CASSLVIQARSPLHF
>TRBV11-3|.|TRBD1|TRBJ1-1
TGTGCCAGCAGCCGCGTATTAGAGGGGACAGGGTATGTGAACACTGAAGCTTTCTTT
CASSRVLEGTGYVNTEAFF
>TRBV4-2|.|.|TRBJ2-3
TGTGCCAGCAGCCAAGTGTCGGGGAATACGCAGTATTTT
CASSQVSGNTQYF
>TRBV6-5|.|TRBD2|TRBJ2-1
TGTGCCAGCACCTCAGCGGGAGGGCCGGGTAATGAGCAGTTCTTC
CASTSAGGPGNEQFF
>TRBV5-8|.|TRBD2|TRBJ2-2
TGTGCCAGCAGAGTCCGGGGGGACACCGGGGAGCTGTTTTTT
CASRVRGDTGELFF
>TRBV28|.|TRBD2|TRBJ2-2
TGTGCCAGCCGGGGGGGGAACACCGGGGAGCTGTTTTTT
CASRGGNTGELFF
>TRBV19|.|TRBD2|TRBJ2-1
TGTGCCAGTAGTATATCCAGCGGGAGGCCGAGCTCCTACAATGAGCAGTTCTTC
CASSISSGRPSSYNEQFF
>TRBV6-5|.|.|TRBJ1-2
TGTGCCAGCAGTCCCCGACAGGCTGACCGGGGCTACACCTTC
CASSPRQADRGYTF
>TRBV19|.|TRBD1|TRBJ2-3
TGTGCCAGTAGTATAGTCCAGGGGGCAACAGATACGCAGTATTTT
CASSIVQGATDTQYF
>TRBV7-9|.|TRBD1|TRBJ1-4
TGTGCCAGCAGGGGGACAGGGGGTCTCGAAAAACTGTTTTTT
CASRGTGGLEKLFF
>TRBV5-1|.|TRBD2|TRBJ2-1
TGCGCCAGCAGCCCTGGAGGTAGCGGGAATGAGCAGTTCTTC
CASSPGGSGNEQFF
>TRBV2|once|.|TRBJ2-5
TGTGCCAGCAGTTTGACAGAGGAGACCCAGTACTTC
CASSLTEETQYF
>TRBV19|.|.|TRBJ1-2
TGTGCCAGTAGTATTGGACTCCAGGGGAAGGGCTACACCTTC
CASSIGLQGKGYTF
>TRBV4-1|once|.|TRBJ2-1
TGCGCCAGCAGCCAGCTTATTGGAGGAAACAATGAGCAGTTCTTC
CASSQLIGGNNEQFF
>TRBV27|.|TRBD1|TRBJ1-5
TGTGCCAGCGGACTTCAGGGGGCTCGACAGCCCCAGCATTTT
CASGLQGARQPQHF
>TRBV7-3|.|.|TRBJ2-1
TGTGCCAGCAGCTTAGCCGGTTCTACTAGAGTCAGTGAGCAGTTCTTC
CASSLAGSTRVSEQFF
>TRBV4-1|.|TRBD1|TRBJ1-3
TGCGCCAGCAGCCAAGATCCCCGGGACAGGGGGCTTAGCTCTGGAAACACCATATATTTT
CASSQDPRDRGLSSGNTIYF
>TRBV7-8|.|.|TRBJ2-3
TGTGCCAGCAGCTCGGTTCCCCGTCCAGATACGCAGTATTTT
CASSSVPRPDTQYF
>TRBV29-1|few|.|TRBJ2-3
TGCAGCGCTATAACCACAGATACGCAGTATTTT
CSAITTDTQYF
>TRBV21-1|.|.|TRBJ2-7
TGTGCCAGCAGCAAAAACCCGTACTACGAGCAGTACTTC
CASSKNPYYEQYF
>TRBV5-1|.|TRBD1|TRBJ1-1
TGCGCCAGCAGCAGGGGACAGGACTACCTTGAAGCTTTCTTT
CASSRGQDYLEAFF
>TRBV7-9|.|.|TRBJ2-3
TGTGCCAGCAGCTTAAGGACAGCCACAGATACGCAGTATTTT
CASSLRTATDTQYF
>TRBV6-5|.|.|TRBJ1-2
TGTGCCAGCAGTTACTCAAGGACAGCCAACTATGGCTACACCTTC
CASSYSRTANYGYTF
>TRBV7-9|.|TRBD1|TRBJ2-2
TGTGCCAGCAGCTCCCGACAGGGGGCAGCCACCGGGGAGCTGTTTTTT
CASSSRQGAATGELFF
>TRBV19|once|TRBD1|TRBJ1-1
TGTGCCAGTAGTATAGAGAGGGGGTACAGGGGTGGGAACACTGAAGCTTTCTTT
CASSIERGYRGGNTEAFF
>TRBV10-1|.|TRBD2|TRBJ2-3
TGCGCCAGCAGTGAAAGCGGGAGGGAAAATACGCAGTATTTT
CASSESGRENTQYF
>TRBV5-4|.|TRBD2|TRBJ2-1
TGTGCCAGCAGCTTCCCGGGACTAGCGGGAGTATGGAATGAGCAGTTCTTC
CASSFPGLAGVWNEQFF
>TRBV5-5|few|TRBD2|TRBJ2-7
TGTGCCAGCAGCCGTGGACTAGCGGGACCTCGGGAGCAGTACTTC
CASSRGLAGPREQYF
>TRBV12-5|.|TRBD1|TRBJ2-5
TGTGCTAGTGGTCCGAACAGGGGCCAAGAGACCCAGTACTTC
CASGPNRGQETQYF
>TRBV7-6|.|TRBD2|TRBJ2-5
TGTGCCAGCAGCACCCGGGACTACCCAGGAGAGACCCAGTACTTC
CASSTRDYPGETQYF
>TRBV5-6|.|TRBD1|TRBJ1-5
TGTGCCAGCAGCAGTTCCGGGACAGGGGGGCAGCCCCAGCATTTT
CASSSSGTGGQPQHF
>TRBV2|.|TRBD2|TRBJ2-1
TGTGCCAGCAGGAGACTAGCGGGGAACTACAATGAGCAGTTCTTC
CASRRLAGNYNEQFF
>TRBV7-2|.|.|TRBJ2-3
TGTGCCAGCAGCTTATTGGGGGGCGGGAGTACAGATACGCAGTATTTT
CASSLLGGGSTDTQYF
>TRBV7-9|.|TRBD1|TRBJ2-5
TGTGCCAGCAGCATCGGGACAGGGGCTTCTCAAGAGACCCAGTACTTC
CASSIGTGASQETQYF